This record covers a single TCR beta chain. The data are from a study of T-cell reconstitution after alpha-beta-depleted transplantation in children. The CDR3 sequence is 13 residues long. Looked up from germline, CDR1 is DFQATT and CDR2 is SNEGSKA (reference sequence). Trimming shortened V by 2 bases and J by 3 bases, and 10 bases separated the two germline ends. Preparation of the TCRbeta library used unique molecular identifiers. TCRdb reanalysed the PCR reads using MiXCR and keeps one entry per CDR3 protein. In the table there are 600,000 to 700,000 distinct CDR3 sequences, roughly 15% of which are singletons.

The J gene is TRBJ1-2, the V gene TRBV20-1, with a weak D call TRBD1 (5 bases). This sequence was found in a human donor who donated a stem cell graft to a child with acute myeloid leukemia. Sequencing used PBMCs from the stem cell graft donor, obtained from the stem cell graft. The CDR3 coding sequence is TGCAGTGCTAGATACAGGATCGACTATGGCTACACCTTC. Protein: CSARYRIDYGYTF.